The 11 T cell receptor beta chains below were found in one sample sequenced in a study of blood T cell repertoires in COVID-19. The repertoire was sequenced with immunoSEQ multiplex PCR; TCRdb's copy has only in-frame clones and lacks some. This repertoire shows about 100,000 clones, roughly 92% found once; its top ten account for 4.5% to 6%. The sample taken for sequencing was peripheral blood. These TCRs come from a man aged 65 to 85 with acute or convalescent COVID-19.

The genes are TRBV7-9 and TRBJ1-5; perhaps TRBD1 as D (6 bases). The CDR3 runs to 16 residues. V was trimmed by 4 bases and J by 1 base, leaving 14 bases between them. Germline lookup yields CDR1 SEHNR and CDR2 FQNEAQ (reference sequence). CDR3 coding DNA: TGTGCCAGCAGCTCCGCCCCACAGGGAAGCAATCAGCCCCAGCATTTT. The encoded protein is CASSSAPQGSNQPQHF.

The chain has TRBV10-2 and TRBJ2-1; 11 positions match TRBD2. The germline CDR1 and CDR2 sequences are WSHSY and SAAADI. This CDR3 is built from 18 residues. Trimming at V came to 6 bases and at J to 6 bases, leaving 16 bases not matched to a gene. The CDR3 DNA follows: TGCGCCAGCAGAACCGGGACTAGCGGAATAAGAGCCTTCAATGAGCAGTTCTTC. Translated: CASRTGTSGIRAFNEQFF.

V and J are TRBV7-3 and TRBJ2-1; perhaps TRBD2 as D (5 bases). Germline assignment: CDR1 SGHTA and CDR2 FQGTGA. V was clipped by 6 bases and J by 5 bases, with 8 bases between them. This CDR3 contains 12 residues. CDR3: CASRGDNNEQFF. The DNA for the CDR3 is TGTGCCAGCAGGGGAGACAACAATGAGCAGTTCTTC.

This chain joins TRBV28 and TRBJ1-2, with D tentatively TRBD1 (6 bases). The CDR3 length is 13 residues. The V gene's germline CDR1 is MDHEN and CDR2 SYDVKM. The V and J ends lost 10 bases and 8 bases respectively, with 20 bases between them. In DNA, the CDR3 is TGTGCCACCAGGGACATTACCGCCATCGGCTACACCTTC. Translating gives CATRDITAIGYTF.

This clone was observed once. This chain uses TRBV27 with TRBJ2-6; 8 nucleotides align to TRBD1. J was trimmed by 0 bases and V by 7 bases; bases with no gene match: 11. CDR3 length: 18 residues. The germline V gene encodes CDR1 MNHEY and CDR2 SMNVEV (reference sequence). The CDR3 loop reads CASTFSTGASSGANVLTF. CDR3 in DNA: TGTGCCAGCACTTTTTCGACAGGGGCCAGCTCTGGGGCCAACGTCCTGACTTTC. Full variable domain (missing parts from reference TRBV27 and TRBJ2-6): EAQVTQNPRYLITVTGKKLTVTCSQNMNHEYMSWYRQDPGLGLRQIYYSMNVEVTDKGDVPEGYKVSRKEKRNFPLILESPSPNQTSLYFCASTFSTGASSGANVLTFGAGSRLTVL.

CDR3 sequence (DNA): TGCGCCAGCAGCTCGACTATGGACTACGAGCAGTACTTC. As protein: CASSSTMDYEQYF. The chain uses TRBV5-1 and TRBJ2-7, with a tentative D call TRBD2 (5 bases). Trimming removed 3 bases from V and 3 bases from J, with 10 bases in between. Germline assignment: CDR1 SGHRS and CDR2 YFSETQ. The CDR3 is made up of 13 amino acids.

The genes are TRBV19 and TRBJ2-3; tentatively, D is TRBD1 (6 bases). Germline V CDR1 and CDR2: LNHDA, SQIVND (reference sequence). Trimming removed 10 bases from V and 3 bases from J, with 17 bases in between. This CDR3 is 14 amino acids long. Here the CDR3 reads CATTQGFETDTQYF. As DNA, the CDR3 is TGTGCCACTACACAGGGATTTGAGACAGATACGCAGTATTTT.

The chain combines TRBV21-1 with TRBJ1-5; TRBD1, the table's D call, was not compared with the DNA. TRBV21-1 is designated a pseudogene. The CDR3 loop spans 16 amino acids. CDR3 nucleotide sequence: TGTGCCAGCAGCAAGGGAGGACAGGGGGGCAATCAGCCCCAGCATTTT. Protein: CASSKGGQGGNQPQHF.

This chain uses TRBV11-2 with TRBJ1-1, with unresolved D. The CDR3 runs 12 residues. CDR1 SGHAT and CDR2 FQNNGV come from the germline V gene. V was cut by 4 bases and J by 0 bases, with 3 bases left in between. CDR3 DNA: TGTGCCAGCAGCTGGCTGAACACTGAAGCTTTCTTT. Translating gives CASSWLNTEAFF.

The V gene is TRBV30, the J gene TRBJ1-1, with D possibly TRBD1 on 5 matching bases. V lost 5 bases and J 1 base, leaving 20 bases between the germline ends. CDR3 length: 16 amino acids. The germline gives CDR1 GTSNPN, CDR2 SVGIG (reference sequence). The CDR3 protein is CAWGTRQGRPNTEAFF. The CDR3 DNA is TGTGCCTGGGGGACCCGGCAGGGTCGACCGAACACTGAAGCTTTCTTT.

The chain uses TRBV15 and TRBJ1-2; D is perhaps TRBD1 (6 bases). V dropped 3 bases and J dropped 5 bases, with 13 bases sitting between them. The length of the CDR3 is 14 residues. Germline V lookup: CDR1 LNHNV, CDR2 YYDKDF (reference sequence). CDR3 protein: CATSRQGWRYGYTF. The CDR3 DNA sequence: TGTGCCACCAGCAGGCAGGGGTGGCGGTATGGCTACACCTTC.